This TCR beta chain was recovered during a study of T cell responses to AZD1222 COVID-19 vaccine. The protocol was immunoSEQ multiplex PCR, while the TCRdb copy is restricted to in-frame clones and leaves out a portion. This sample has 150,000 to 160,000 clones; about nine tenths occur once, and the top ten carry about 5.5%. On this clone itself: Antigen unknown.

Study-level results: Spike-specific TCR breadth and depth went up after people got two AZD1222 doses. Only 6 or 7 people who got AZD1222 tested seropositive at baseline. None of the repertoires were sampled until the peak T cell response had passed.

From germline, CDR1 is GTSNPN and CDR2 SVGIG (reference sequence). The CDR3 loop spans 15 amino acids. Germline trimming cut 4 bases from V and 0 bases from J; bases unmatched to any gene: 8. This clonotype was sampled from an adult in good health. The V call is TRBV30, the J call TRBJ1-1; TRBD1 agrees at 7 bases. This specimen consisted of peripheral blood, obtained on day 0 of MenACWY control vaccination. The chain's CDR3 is CAWIPRGLMNTEAFF. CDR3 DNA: TGTGCCTGGATACCCAGGGGGTTGATGAACACTGAAGCTTTCTTT.